What follows are 9 T cell receptor beta chains derived from one specimen sequenced in a study of blood T cell repertoires in COVID-19. Assay used: immunoSEQ multiplex PCR; TCRdb lists only in-frame clones, some missing. The sample consists of 85,000 to 120,000 clones, approximately 86% of them appearing once. Sequenced sample: peripheral blood. The receptors stem from a woman in her fifties or sixties with COVID-19, enrolled during active disease.

The V gene is TRBV29-1, the J gene TRBJ1-5; no reliable D call. Trimming cost V 1 base and J 9 bases, with 7 bases left between them. This CDR3 contains 11 residues. Germline V gives CDR1 SQVTM, CDR2 ANQGSEA. CDR3 nucleotides: TGCAGCGTTGAAGGGCGGGCGCCCCAGCATTTT. Its protein product is CSVEGRAPQHF.

The chain couples TRBV3-1 (or the pseudogene TRBV3-2) to TRBJ1-4; 10 nucleotides agree with TRBD1. The V segment lost 1 base and the J segment 7 bases; nucleotides outside the gene matches: 6. This CDR3 is built from 16 residues. Germline V CDR1 and CDR2: LGHDT, YNNKEL (reference sequence). In DNA, the CDR3 is TGTGCCAGCAGCCAAGGCAAAGGGACAGGGGTTGAAAAACTGTTTTTT. This translates into CASSQGKGTGVEKLFF.

This clone was picked up a small number of times. The chain joins TRBV10-3 to TRBJ2-7; D possibly corresponds to TRBD1 (6 bases). Deletions cut 5 bases from V and 6 bases from J, with 11 bases between. There are 12 residues in the CDR3. Germline V CDR1 and CDR2: ENHRY, SYGVKD. The CDR3 coding sequence is TGTGCCATCAGTTTTCAGGGGACCGAGCAGTACTTC. Protein product: CAISFQGTEQYF.

This clone was counted once. The rearrangement joins TRBV19 to TRBJ2-2; D remains ambiguous. Germline values: CDR1 LNHDA, CDR2 SQIVND (reference sequence). V gave up 10 bases and J gave up 5 bases, with 11 bases separating them. The CDR3 spans 12 residues. As DNA, the CDR3 is TGTGCCATTAGAATGGAGACCGGGGAGCTGTTTTTT. It specifies CAIRMETGELFF. Based on the CDR3 plus reference TRBV19 and TRBJ2-2, the full variable domain is DGGITQSPKYLFRKEGQNVTLSCEQNLNHDAMYWYRQDPGQGLRLIYYSQIVNDFQKGDIAEGYSVSREKKESFPLTVTSAQKNPTAFYLCAIRMETGELFFGEGSRLTVL.

The V and J genes are TRBV10-3 and TRBJ1-2; possible D gene TRBD1, 5 bases. The ends were cut back, 4 bases at V and 3 bases at J, with 12 bases in the middle. This CDR3 has 14 amino acids. Germline V gives CDR1 ENHRY, CDR2 SYGVKD. The CDR3 is CAISVGLQDYGYTF. The CDR3 nucleotides are TGTGCCATCAGTGTGGGACTCCAGGACTATGGCTACACCTTC.

The chain uses TRBV6-5 and TRBJ2-3, with D possibly TRBD2 on 6 matching bases. The CDR3 has 15 amino acids. CDR1 is MNHEY and CDR2 is SVGAGI in the germline V gene. Trimming took 2 bases from V and 0 from J, leaving 9 bases between them. Here the CDR3 DNA reads TGTGCCAGCAGTTACGGGGGGACCAGCACAGATACGCAGTATTTT. Translation gives CASSYGGTSTDTQYF.

The genes are TRBV11-2 and TRBJ1-1; 10 nucleotides agree with TRBD1. The germline gives CDR1 SGHAT, CDR2 FQNNGV. The CDR3 spans 17 residues. V dropped 2 bases and J dropped 0; count of bases not matched to a gene: 6. The CDR3 loop reads CASSLPGTGALNTEAFF. CDR3 coding DNA: TGTGCCAGCAGCTTACCTGGGACAGGGGCGCTGAACACTGAAGCTTTCTTT.

The table lists this clone with a count of one. The chain carries TRBV19 and TRBJ1-1; 9 bases fit TRBD1. In germline, CDR1 is LNHDA, CDR2 SQIVND (reference sequence). The trim removed 5 bases at V and 3 bases at J, leaving 4 bases unmatched. The CDR3 has 14 residues. In DNA, the CDR3 is TGTGCCAGTAGTGTGGGACAGGGATACACTGAAGCTTTCTTT. It encodes CASSVGQGYTEAFF.

The chain couples TRBV15 to TRBJ1-2; D gene ambiguous. The CDR3 covers 14 residues. CDR1 LNHNV and CDR2 YYDKDF come from the germline V gene (reference sequence). The V and J ends lost 0 bases and 1 base respectively, with 6 bases between them. The CDR3 here is CATSRDAVNYGYTF. In DNA form, the CDR3 reads TGTGCCACCAGCAGAGATGCAGTTAACTATGGCTACACCTTC.